What follows are 7 T cell receptor beta chains derived from one specimen sequenced in a study of radiation and T cells in renal cell carcinoma (dated by TCRdb to about 2020). The intended sense of this specimen's time point label: blood 4 weeks post-SBRT, at nephrectomy. The treatment or condition tag for this specimen amounts to: 15 Gy SBRT to primary tumor, nephrectomy 4 weeks later. The library relied on the immunoSEQ multiplex PCR assay. Entries here come from immuneACCESS through TCRdb and include only in-frame sequences with V and J called. Some clones fail to appear in such tables; in the studies checked, an unresolved V gene covers under half of the shortfall, and the cause of the remainder is unknown. Counted in this sample were roughly 160,000 clones; about 87% of them appeared once. The ten largest clonotypes hold 11% of the sample. The sample in question was blood, obtained from a patient whose treatment included radiotherapy and nephrectomy. The receptors were sampled from a woman aged 45 to 65 with renal cell carcinoma.

The J gene is TRBJ2-1, the V gene TRBV4-3; TRBD2 agrees at 10 bases. The CDR3 has 16 residues. With 0 bases clipped from V and 5 bases from J, the junction kept 4 bases outside the gene matches. Germline CDR1 is LGHNA and CDR2 is YSLEER. As DNA, the CDR3 is TGCGCCAGCAGCCAAGATCCCAGCGGGGGGGACAATGAGCAGTTCTTC. It translates to CASSQDPSGGDNEQFF.

This chain connects TRBV6-5 to TRBJ1-2; D not certain. V shed 4 bases and J shed 0 bases, with 0 bases lying between them. Germline V gives CDR1 MNHEY, CDR2 SVGAGI. This CDR3 has 11 amino acids. The CDR3: CASSSNYGYTF. As DNA, the CDR3 is TGTGCCAGCAGTTCTAACTATGGCTACACCTTC.

The chain recombines TRBV9 with TRBJ1-5; a weak D match, TRBD1 (5 bases). Germline values: CDR1 SGDLS, CDR2 YYNGEE. Trimming took off 0 bases at V and 4 bases at J, with 8 bases between the two ends. The length of the CDR3 is 14 residues. For the CDR3, the DNA is TGTGCCAGCAGCGTAGAGGGACTTAATCAGCCCCAGCATTTT. Translation gives CASSVEGLNQPQHF.

Only a few counts were recorded for this clone. The gene calls are TRBV6-5 and TRBJ1-1; 7 bases match TRBD1. CDR3 length: 14 amino acids. With V trimmed by 7 bases and J by 3 bases, 8 bases remained unmatched. Germline CDR1 and CDR2: MNHEY and SVGAGI. CDR3 sequence (DNA): TGTGCCAGCACCAAACAGGGGCCCTACACTGAAGCTTTCTTT. Protein sequence: CASTKQGPYTEAFF.

This rearrangement joins TRBV10-3 to TRBJ1-5, with a possible D match to TRBD1 (6 bases). This CDR3 has 14 amino acids. Looked up from germline, CDR1 is ENHRY and CDR2 is SYGVKD. V dropped 5 bases and J dropped 6 bases, with 14 bases sitting between them. The CDR3 is CAISQQGSGQPQHF. As DNA, the CDR3 is TGTGCCATCAGTCAGCAGGGGTCGGGTCAGCCCCAGCATTTT.

The genes are TRBV30 and TRBJ2-2; unclear D gene. The CDR3 runs 16 residues. The germline CDR1 and CDR2 sequences are GTSNPN and SVGIG (reference sequence). The V and J ends lost 3 bases and 0 bases respectively, with 14 bases between them. For the CDR3, the DNA is TGTGCCTGGAGCCTAGAGACGGTATCGAACACCGGGGAGCTGTTTTTT. Translating gives CAWSLETVSNTGELFF.

J is TRBJ2-1 and V is TRBV5-1; 7 positions match TRBD2. This CDR3 is built from 11 residues. The germline V gene has CDR1 SGHRS and CDR2 YFSETQ. V shed 5 bases and J 9 bases; nucleotides not matched to a gene: 2. The CDR3 region is CASRGEGEQFF. CDR3 coding DNA: TGCGCCAGCAGGGGGGAGGGTGAGCAGTTCTTC. The entire variable domain, with the rest obtained from reference TRBV5-1 and TRBJ2-1, is as follows: KAGVTQTPRYLIKTRGQQVTLSCSPISGHRSVSWYQQTPGQGLQFLFEYFSETQRNKGNFPGRFSGRQFSNSRSEMNVSTLELGDSALYLCASRGEGEQFFGPGTRLTVL.